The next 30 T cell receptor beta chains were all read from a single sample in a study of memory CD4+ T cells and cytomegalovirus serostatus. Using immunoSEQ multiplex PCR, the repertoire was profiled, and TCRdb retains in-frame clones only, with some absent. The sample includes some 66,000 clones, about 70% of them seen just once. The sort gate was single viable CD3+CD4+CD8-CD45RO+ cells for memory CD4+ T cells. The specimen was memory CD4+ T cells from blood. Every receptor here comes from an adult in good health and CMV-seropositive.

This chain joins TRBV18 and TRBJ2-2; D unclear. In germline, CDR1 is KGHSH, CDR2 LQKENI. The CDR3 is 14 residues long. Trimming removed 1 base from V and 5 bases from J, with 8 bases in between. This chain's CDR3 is CASSPREVTGELFF. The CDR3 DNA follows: TGTGCCAGCTCACCACGGGAAGTTACCGGGGAGCTGTTTTTT.

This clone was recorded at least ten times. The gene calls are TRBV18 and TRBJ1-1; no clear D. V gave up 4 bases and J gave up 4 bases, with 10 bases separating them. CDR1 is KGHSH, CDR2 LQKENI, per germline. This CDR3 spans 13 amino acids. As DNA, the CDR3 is TGTGCCAGCTCACTATCAGAAACCACTGAAGCTTTCTTT. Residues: CASSLSETTEAFF.

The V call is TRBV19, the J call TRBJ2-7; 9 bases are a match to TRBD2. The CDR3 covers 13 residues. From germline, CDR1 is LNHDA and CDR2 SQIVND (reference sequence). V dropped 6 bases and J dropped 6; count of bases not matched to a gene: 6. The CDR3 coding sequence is TGTGCCAGTAGAGGGGCTAGCGGGACCGAGCAGTACTTC. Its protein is CASRGASGTEQYF.

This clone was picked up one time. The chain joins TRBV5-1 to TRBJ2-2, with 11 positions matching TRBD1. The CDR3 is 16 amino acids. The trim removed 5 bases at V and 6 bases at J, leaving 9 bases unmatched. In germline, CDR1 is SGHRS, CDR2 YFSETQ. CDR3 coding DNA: TGCGCCAGCAGTGACGGACAGGGGGCGCGGGCCGGGGAGCTGTTTTTT. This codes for CASSDGQGARAGELFF.

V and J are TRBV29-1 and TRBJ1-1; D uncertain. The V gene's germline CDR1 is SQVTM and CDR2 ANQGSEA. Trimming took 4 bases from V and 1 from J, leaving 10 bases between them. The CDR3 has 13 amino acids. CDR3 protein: CSVGAGGNTEAFF. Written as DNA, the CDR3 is TGCAGCGTTGGGGCAGGTGGGAACACTGAAGCTTTCTTT. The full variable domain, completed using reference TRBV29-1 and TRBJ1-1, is SAVISQKPSRDICQRGTSLTIQCQVDSQVTMMFWYRQQPGQSLTLIATANQGSEATYESGFVIDKFPISRPNLTFSTLTVSNMSPEDSSIYLCSVGAGGNTEAFFGQGTRLTVV.

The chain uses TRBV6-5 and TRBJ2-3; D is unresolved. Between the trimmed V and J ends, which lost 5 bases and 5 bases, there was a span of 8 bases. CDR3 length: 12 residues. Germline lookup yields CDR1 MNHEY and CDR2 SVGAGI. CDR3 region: CASSPYRDTQYF. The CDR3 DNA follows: TGTGCCAGCAGTCCCTACCGAGATACGCAGTATTTT.

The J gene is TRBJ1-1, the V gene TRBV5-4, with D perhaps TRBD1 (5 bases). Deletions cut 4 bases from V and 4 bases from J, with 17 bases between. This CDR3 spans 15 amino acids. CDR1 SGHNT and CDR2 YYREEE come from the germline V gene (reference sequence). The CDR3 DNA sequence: TGTGCCAGCAGCGGACGTGTTGGGGACCCCACTGAAGCTTTCTTT. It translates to CASSGRVGDPTEAFF.

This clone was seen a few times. The CDR3 coding sequence is TGTGCCAGCAGCTTCAGTAGTATCGGTGAAGCTTTCTTT. Amino acid sequence: CASSFSSIGEAFF. This chain uses TRBV7-8 with TRBJ1-1, with D unclear. This CDR3 has 13 amino acids. The V gene's germline CDR1 is SGHVS and CDR2 FQNEAQ. Trimming removed 3 bases from V and 7 bases from J, with 12 bases in between.

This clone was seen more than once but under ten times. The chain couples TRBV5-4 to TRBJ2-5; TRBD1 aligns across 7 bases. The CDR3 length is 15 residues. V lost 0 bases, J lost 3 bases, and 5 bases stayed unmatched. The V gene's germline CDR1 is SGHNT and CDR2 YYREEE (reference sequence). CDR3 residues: CASSLGAGGEETQYF. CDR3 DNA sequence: TGTGCCAGCAGCTTGGGAGCAGGGGGTGAAGAGACCCAGTACTTC.

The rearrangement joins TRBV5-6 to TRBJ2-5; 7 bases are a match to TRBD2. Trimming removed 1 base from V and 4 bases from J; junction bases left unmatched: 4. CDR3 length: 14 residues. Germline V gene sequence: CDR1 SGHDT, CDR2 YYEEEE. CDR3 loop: CASSLFAGAETQYF. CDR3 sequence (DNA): TGTGCCAGCAGCTTGTTCGCGGGAGCAGAGACCCAGTACTTC.

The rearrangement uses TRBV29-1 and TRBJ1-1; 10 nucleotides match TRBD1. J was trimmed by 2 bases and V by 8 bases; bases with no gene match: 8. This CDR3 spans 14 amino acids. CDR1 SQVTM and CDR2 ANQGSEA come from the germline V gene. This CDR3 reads CSSAGTGANTEAFF. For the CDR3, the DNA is TGCAGCTCCGCCGGGACAGGGGCTAACACTGAAGCTTTCTTT.

The CDR3 spells CASSPRTVDNEQFF. The CDR3 DNA sequence: TGTGCCAGCTCACCACGCACAGTTGACAATGAGCAGTTCTTC. The chain combines TRBV18 with TRBJ2-1, with D uncertain. V lost 1 base and J 5 bases, leaving 9 bases between the germline ends. CDR1 is KGHSH and CDR2 is LQKENI in the germline V gene. The CDR3 extends over 14 amino acids.

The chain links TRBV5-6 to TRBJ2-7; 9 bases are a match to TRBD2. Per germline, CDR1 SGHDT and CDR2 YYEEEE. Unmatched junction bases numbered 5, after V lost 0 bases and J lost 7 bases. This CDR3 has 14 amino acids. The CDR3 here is CASSLGVAGVEQYF. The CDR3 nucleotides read TGTGCCAGCAGCTTGGGGGTAGCGGGAGTGGAGCAGTACTTC.

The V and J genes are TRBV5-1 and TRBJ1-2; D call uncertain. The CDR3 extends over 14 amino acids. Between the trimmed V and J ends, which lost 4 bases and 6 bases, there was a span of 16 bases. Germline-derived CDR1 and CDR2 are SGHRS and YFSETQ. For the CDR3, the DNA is TGCGCCAGCAGCCGAGTCCGGGAGATTGATGGCTACACCTTC. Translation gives CASSRVREIDGYTF.

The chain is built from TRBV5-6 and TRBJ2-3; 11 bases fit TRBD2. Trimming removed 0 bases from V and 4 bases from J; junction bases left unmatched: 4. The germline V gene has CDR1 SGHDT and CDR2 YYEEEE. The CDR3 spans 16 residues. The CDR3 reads CASSLGLAGPSDTQYF. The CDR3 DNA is TGTGCCAGCAGCTTGGGACTAGCGGGGCCTTCAGATACGCAGTATTTT.

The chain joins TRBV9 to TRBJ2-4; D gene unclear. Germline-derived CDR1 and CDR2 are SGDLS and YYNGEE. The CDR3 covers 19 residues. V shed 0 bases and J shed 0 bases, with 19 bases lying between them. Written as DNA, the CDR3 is TGTGCCAGCAGCGTAGTAGTATATCCCGGATTCAAAGCCAAAAACATTCAGTACTTC. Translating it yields CASSVVVYPGFKAKNIQYF. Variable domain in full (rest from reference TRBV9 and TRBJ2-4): DSGVTQTPKHLITATGQRVTLRCSPRSGDLSVYWYQQSLDQGLQFLIQYYNGEERAKGNILERFSAQQFPDLHSELNLSSLELGDSALYFCASSVVVYPGFKAKNIQYFGAGTRLSVL.

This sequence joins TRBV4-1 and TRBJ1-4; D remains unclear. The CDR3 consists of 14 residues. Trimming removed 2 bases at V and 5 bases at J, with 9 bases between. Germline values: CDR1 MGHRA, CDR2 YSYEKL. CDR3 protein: CASSQTWFNEKLFF. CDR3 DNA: TGCGCCAGCAGCCAAACCTGGTTCAATGAAAAACTGTTTTTT.

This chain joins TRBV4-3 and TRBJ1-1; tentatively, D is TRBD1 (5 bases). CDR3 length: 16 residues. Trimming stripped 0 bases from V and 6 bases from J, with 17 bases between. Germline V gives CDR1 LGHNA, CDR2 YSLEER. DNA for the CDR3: TGCGCCAGCAGCCAAGATTCCGGGGGGATGTTCGCTGAAGCTTTCTTT. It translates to CASSQDSGGMFAEAFF.

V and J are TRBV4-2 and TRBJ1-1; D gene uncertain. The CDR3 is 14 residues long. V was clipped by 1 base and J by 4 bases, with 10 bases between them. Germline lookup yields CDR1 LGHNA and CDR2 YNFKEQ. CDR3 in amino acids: CASSQGTVATEAFF. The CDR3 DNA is TGTGCCAGCAGCCAAGGGACTGTTGCCACTGAAGCTTTCTTT.

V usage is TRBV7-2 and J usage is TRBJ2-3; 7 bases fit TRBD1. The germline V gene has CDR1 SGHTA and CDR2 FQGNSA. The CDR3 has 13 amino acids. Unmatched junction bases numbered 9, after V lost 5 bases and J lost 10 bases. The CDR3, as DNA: TGTGCCAGCAGCCCTGGGACAGCCGATGCGCAGTATTTT. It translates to CASSPGTADAQYF.

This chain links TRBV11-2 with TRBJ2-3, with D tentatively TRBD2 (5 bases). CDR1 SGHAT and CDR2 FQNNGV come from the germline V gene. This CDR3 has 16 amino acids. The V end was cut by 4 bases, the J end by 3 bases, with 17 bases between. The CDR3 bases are TGTGCCAGCAGCTCAAGAGGGATAAGTGGTACAGATACGCAGTATTTT. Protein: CASSSRGISGTDTQYF.

CDR3 coding DNA: TGTGCCAGCAGCCAAGGACCGTTTGGGGACAGGGTCGTGGTTAGTGAAAAACTGTTTTTT. As protein: CASSQGPFGDRVVVSEKLFF. This sequence joins TRBV4-2 and TRBJ1-4; TRBD1 agrees at 9 bases. V lost 1 base to trimming and J lost 7 bases; unmatched junction nucleotides: 19. CDR1 is LGHNA and CDR2 is YNFKEQ in the germline V gene. There are 20 residues in the CDR3.

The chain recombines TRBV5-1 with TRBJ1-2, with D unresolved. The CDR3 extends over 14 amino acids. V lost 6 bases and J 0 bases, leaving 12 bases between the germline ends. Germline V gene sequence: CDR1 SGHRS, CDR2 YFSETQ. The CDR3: CASKVGEANYGYTF. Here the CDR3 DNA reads TGCGCCAGCAAGGTCGGGGAGGCTAACTATGGCTACACCTTC.

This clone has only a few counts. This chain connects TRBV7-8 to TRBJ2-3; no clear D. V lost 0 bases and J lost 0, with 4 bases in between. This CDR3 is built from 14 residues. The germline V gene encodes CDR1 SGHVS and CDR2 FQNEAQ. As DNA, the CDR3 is TGTGCCAGCAGCTTAGCCACAAGCACAGATACGCAGTATTTT. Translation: CASSLATSTDTQYF.

The CDR3 DNA reads TGTGCCATCACCAAGGGGGGGGTTGAGACCCAGTACTTC. It is translated as CAITKGGVETQYF. The rearrangement uses TRBV6-1 and TRBJ2-5; maybe TRBD2 (7 bases). Germline lookup yields CDR1 MNHNS and CDR2 SASEGT. Between the trimmed V and J ends, which lost 10 bases and 5 bases, there was a span of 17 bases. The CDR3 has 13 amino acids.

The CDR3 protein is CASASPAAAYEQYF. In DNA form, the CDR3 reads TGTGCCAGCGCCTCCCCTGCGGCGGCTTACGAGCAGTACTTC. The chain couples TRBV28 to TRBJ2-7; D gene ambiguous. V lost 8 bases, J lost 4 bases, and 18 bases lay in between. This CDR3 region has 14 residues. CDR1 MDHEN and CDR2 SYDVKM come from the germline V gene. The full variable domain, in which reference TRBV28 and TRBJ2-7 provide the parts outside the CDR3, is DVKVTQSSRYLVKRTGEKVFLECVQDMDHENMFWYRQDPGLGLRLIYFSYDVKMKEKGDIPEGYSVSREKKERFSLILESASTNQTSMYLCASASPAAAYEQYFGPGTRLTVT.

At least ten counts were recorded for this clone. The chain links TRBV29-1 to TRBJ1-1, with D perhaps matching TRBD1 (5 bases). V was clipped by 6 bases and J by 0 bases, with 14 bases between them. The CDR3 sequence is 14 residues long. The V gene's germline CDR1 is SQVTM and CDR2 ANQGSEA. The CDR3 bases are TGCAGCGTCCCAGGGAGGGGCCTGAACACTGAAGCTTTCTTT. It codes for CSVPGRGLNTEAFF. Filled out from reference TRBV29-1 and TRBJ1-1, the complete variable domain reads SAVISQKPSRDICQRGTSLTIQCQVDSQVTMMFWYRQQPGQSLTLIATANQGSEATYESGFVIDKFPISRPNLTFSTLTVSNMSPEDSSIYLCSVPGRGLNTEAFFGQGTRLTVV.

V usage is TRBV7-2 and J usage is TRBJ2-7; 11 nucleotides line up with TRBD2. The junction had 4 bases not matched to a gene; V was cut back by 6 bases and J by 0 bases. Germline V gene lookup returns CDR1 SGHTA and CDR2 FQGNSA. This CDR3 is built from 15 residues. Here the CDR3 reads CASSTTSGASYEQYF. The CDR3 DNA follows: TGTGCCAGCAGTACGACTAGCGGGGCCTCCTACGAGCAGTACTTC.

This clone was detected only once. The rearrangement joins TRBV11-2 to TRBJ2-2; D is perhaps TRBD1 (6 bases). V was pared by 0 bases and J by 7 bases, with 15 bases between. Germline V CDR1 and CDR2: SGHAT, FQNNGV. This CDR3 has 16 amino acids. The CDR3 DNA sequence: TGTGCCAGCAGCTTAGACCGACAGGAAGTTAGCGGGGAGCTGTTTTTT. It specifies CASSLDRQEVSGELFF.

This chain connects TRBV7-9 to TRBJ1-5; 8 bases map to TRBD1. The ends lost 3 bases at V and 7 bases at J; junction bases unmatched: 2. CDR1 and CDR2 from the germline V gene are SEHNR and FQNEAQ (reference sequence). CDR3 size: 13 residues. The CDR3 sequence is CASSFGQGQPQHF. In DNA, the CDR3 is TGTGCCAGCAGCTTCGGACAGGGACAGCCCCAGCATTTT.